This TCR beta chain stems from a study of control samples from healthy donors and cancer patients. Libraries were prepared by immunoSEQ multiplex PCR; TCRdb keeps only in-frame clonotypes and omits some of them. The sample has 100,000 to 120,000 clones; about 83% are singletons. Germline loops: CDR1 SGHTA, CDR2 FQGNSA. CDR3 length: 13 amino acids. The germline V and J ends were trimmed by 5 bases and 8 bases, with 13 bases remaining between them. The sample consisted of blood. The receptor was isolated from a woman in her 50s in good health. J is TRBJ2-1 and V is TRBV7-2; D not resolved. The CDR3 region has the DNA TGTGCCAGCAGCCCCACCCGGGCCGATGAGCAGTTCTTC. This translates into CASSPTRADEQFF.